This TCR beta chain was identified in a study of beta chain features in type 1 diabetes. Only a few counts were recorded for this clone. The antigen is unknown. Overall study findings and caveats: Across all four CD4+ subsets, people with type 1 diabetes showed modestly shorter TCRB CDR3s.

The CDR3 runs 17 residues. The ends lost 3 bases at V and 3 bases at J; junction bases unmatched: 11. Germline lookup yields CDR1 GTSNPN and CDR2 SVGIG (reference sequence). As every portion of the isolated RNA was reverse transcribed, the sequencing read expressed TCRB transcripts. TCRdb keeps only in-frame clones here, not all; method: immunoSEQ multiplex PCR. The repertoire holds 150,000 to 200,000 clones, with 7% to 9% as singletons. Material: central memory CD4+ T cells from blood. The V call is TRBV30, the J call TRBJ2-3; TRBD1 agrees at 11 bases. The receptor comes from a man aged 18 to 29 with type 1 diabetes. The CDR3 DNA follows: TGTGCCTGGAGCGATTCTACCGGGACAGGGGGGACAGATACGCAGTATTTT. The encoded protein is CAWSDSTGTGGTDTQYF.